This T cell receptor beta chain was sequenced for a study of T-cell reconstitution after alpha-beta-depleted transplantation in children. Unique molecular identifiers featured in how the TCRbeta library was prepared. MiXCR, applied by TCRdb to the PCR reads, yields one record per CDR3 protein. The sample consists of approximately 640,000 distinct CDR3 sequences, 16% of them appearing once. V gave up 4 bases and J gave up 1 base; unmatched junction bases: 3. This CDR3 is 16 amino acids long. CDR1 is MNHEY, CDR2 SVGAGI, per germline. This clonotype was counted many times. The sequencing used PBMCs from the stem cell graft donor, collected from the stem cell graft. The chain links TRBV6-5 to TRBJ2-3, with 12 bases identical to TRBD2. The source is a human donor who donated a stem cell graft to a child with acute myeloid leukemia. The CDR3 DNA sequence: TGTGCCAGCAGTTCCCGACTAGCGGGGGGCACAGATACGCAGTATTTT. Protein product: CASSSRLAGGTDTQYF.